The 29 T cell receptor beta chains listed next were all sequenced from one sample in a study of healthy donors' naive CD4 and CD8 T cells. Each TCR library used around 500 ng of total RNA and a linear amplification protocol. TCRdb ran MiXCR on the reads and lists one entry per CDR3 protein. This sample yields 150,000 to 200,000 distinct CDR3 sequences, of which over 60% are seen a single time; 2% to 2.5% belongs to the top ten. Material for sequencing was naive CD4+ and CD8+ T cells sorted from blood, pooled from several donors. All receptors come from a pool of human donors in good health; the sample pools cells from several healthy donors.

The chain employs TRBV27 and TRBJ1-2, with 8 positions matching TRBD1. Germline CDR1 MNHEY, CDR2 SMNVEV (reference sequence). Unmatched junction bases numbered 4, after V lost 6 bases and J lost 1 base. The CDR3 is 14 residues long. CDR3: CASSRQGINYGYTF. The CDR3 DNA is TGTGCCAGCAGCCGACAGGGGATTAACTATGGCTACACCTTC.

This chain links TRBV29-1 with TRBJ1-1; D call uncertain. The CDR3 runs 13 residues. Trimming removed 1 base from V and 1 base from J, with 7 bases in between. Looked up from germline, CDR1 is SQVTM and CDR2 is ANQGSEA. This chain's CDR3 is CSVEGPGNTEAFF. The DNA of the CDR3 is TGCAGCGTTGAAGGGCCGGGGAACACTGAAGCTTTCTTT.

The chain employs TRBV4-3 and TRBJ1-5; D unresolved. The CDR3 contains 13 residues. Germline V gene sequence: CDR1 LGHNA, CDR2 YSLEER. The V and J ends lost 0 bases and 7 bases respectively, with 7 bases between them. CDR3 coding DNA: TGCGCCAGCAGCCAAGAATTGTCCCAGCCCCAGCATTTT. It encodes CASSQELSQPQHF.

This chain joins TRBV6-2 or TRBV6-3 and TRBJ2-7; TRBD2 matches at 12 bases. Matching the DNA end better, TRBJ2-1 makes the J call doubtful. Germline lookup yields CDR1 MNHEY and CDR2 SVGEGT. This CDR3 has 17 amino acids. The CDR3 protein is CASSLGLAGLEGNEQFF. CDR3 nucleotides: TGTGCCAGCAGTTTGGGACTAGCGGGCCTTGAGGGCAATGAGCAGTTCTTC.

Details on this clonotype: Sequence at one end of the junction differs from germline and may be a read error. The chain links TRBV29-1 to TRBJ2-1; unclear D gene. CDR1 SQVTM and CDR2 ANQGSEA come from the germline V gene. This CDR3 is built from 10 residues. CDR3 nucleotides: TGCAGCGTTGAAGATCACGAAAGGGTCTTC. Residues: CSVEDHERVF.

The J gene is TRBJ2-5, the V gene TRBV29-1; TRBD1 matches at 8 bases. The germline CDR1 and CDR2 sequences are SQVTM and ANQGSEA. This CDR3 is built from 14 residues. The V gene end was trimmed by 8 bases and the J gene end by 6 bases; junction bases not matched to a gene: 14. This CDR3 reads CSTRGGQGAQTQYF. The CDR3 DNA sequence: TGCAGCACCAGAGGAGGGCAGGGGGCACAGACCCAGTACTTC.

CDR3 region: CSVEGQRQETQYF. The CDR3 DNA follows: TGCAGCGTTGAAGGACAACGCCAAGAGACCCAGTACTTC. The genes are TRBV29-1 and TRBJ2-5; no definite D call. CDR3 length: 13 amino acids. Germline V gene lookup returns CDR1 SQVTM and CDR2 ANQGSEA. V gave up 1 base and J gave up 1 base, with 7 bases separating them.

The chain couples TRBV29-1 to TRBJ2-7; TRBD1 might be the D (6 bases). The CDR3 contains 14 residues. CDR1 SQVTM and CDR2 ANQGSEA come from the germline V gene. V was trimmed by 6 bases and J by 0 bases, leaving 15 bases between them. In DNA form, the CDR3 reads TGCAGCGTAACTACAGGGCAAACCTCCTACGAGCAGTACTTC. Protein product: CSVTTGQTSYEQYF.

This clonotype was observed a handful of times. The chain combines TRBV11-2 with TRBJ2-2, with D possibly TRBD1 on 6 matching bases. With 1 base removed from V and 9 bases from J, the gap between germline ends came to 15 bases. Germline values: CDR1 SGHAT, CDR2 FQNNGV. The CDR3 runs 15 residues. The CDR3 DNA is TGTGCCAGCAGCTTAGTTCCAGGGGAGTTCAGGGAGCTGTTTTTT. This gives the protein CASSLVPGEFRELFF.

Here the CDR3 DNA reads TGCAGCGTTGTAACTGGGGAAATGGCTAACTATGGCTACACCTTC. This encodes CSVVTGEMANYGYTF. This chain connects TRBV29-1 to TRBJ1-2; the D is unclear. With 4 bases removed from V and 0 bases from J, the gap between germline ends came to 15 bases. The CDR3 is made up of 15 amino acids. Germline CDR1 is SQVTM and CDR2 is ANQGSEA.

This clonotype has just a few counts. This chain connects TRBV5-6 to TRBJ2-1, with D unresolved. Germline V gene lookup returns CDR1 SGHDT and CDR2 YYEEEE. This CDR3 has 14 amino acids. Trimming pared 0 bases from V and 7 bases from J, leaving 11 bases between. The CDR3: CASSLDYLVNEQFF. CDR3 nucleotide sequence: TGTGCCAGCAGCTTGGATTACTTAGTAAATGAGCAGTTCTTC.

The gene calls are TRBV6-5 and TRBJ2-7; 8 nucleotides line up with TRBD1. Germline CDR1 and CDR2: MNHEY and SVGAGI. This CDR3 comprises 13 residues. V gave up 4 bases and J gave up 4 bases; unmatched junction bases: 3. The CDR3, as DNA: TGTGCCAGCAGTTGGAACAGGGGGTACGAGCAGTACTTC. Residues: CASSWNRGYEQYF.

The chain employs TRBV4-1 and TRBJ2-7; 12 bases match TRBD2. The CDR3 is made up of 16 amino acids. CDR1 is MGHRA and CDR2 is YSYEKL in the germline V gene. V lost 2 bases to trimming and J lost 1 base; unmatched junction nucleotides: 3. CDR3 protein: CASSQLLAGGSYEQYF. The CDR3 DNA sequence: TGCGCCAGCAGCCAATTACTAGCGGGAGGTTCCTACGAGCAGTACTTC.

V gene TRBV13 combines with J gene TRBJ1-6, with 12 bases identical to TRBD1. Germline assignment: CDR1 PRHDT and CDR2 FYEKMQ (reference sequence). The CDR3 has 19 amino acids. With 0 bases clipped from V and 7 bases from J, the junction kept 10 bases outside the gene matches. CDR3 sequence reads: CASSLGGHRDRGLNSPLHF. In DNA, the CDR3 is TGTGCCAGCAGCTTAGGGGGGCACCGGGACAGGGGGCTCAATTCACCCCTCCACTTT.

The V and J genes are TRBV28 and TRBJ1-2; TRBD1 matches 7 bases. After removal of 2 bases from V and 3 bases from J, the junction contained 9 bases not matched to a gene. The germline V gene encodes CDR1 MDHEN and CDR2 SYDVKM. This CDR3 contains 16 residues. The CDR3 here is CASSLPLGQEYYGYTF. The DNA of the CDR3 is TGTGCCAGCAGTTTACCCCTCGGACAGGAATACTATGGCTACACCTTC.

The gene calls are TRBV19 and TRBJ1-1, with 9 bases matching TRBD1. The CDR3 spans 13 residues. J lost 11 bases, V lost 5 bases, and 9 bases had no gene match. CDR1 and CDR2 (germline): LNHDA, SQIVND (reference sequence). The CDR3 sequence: CASSQGQGIGAFF. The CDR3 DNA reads TGTGCCAGTAGTCAGGGACAGGGCATCGGGGCTTTCTTT. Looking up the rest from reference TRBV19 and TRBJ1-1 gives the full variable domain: DGGITQSPKYLFRKEGQNVTLSCEQNLNHDAMYWYRQDPGQGLRLIYYSQIVNDFQKGDIAEGYSVSREKKESFPLTVTSAQKNPTAFYLCASSQGQGIGAFFGQGTRLTVV.

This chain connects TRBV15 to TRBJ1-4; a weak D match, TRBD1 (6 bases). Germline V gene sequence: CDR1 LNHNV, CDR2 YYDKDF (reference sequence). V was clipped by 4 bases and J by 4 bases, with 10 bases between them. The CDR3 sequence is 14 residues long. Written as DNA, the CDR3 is TGTGCCACCAGCATACAGGGTAATAATGAAAAACTGTTTTTT. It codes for CATSIQGNNEKLFF. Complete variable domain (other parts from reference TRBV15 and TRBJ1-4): DAMVIQNPRYQVTQFGKPVTLSCSQTLNHNVMYWYQQKSSQAPKLLFHYYDKDFNNEADTPDNFQSRRPNTSFCFLDIRSPGLGDTAMYLCATSIQGNNEKLFFGSGTQLSVL.

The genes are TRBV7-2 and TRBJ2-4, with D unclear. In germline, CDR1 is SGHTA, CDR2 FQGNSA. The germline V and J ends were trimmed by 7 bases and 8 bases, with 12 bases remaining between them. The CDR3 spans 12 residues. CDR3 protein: CASTPAPDIQYF. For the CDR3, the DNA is TGTGCCAGCACCCCTGCCCCAGACATTCAGTACTTC.

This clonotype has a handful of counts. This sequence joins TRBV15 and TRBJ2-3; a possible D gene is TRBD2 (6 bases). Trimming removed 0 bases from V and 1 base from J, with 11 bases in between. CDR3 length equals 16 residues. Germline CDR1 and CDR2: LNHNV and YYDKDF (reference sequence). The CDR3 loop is CATSRERETGTDTQYF. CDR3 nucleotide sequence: TGTGCCACCAGCAGAGAACGGGAGACCGGCACAGATACGCAGTATTTT.

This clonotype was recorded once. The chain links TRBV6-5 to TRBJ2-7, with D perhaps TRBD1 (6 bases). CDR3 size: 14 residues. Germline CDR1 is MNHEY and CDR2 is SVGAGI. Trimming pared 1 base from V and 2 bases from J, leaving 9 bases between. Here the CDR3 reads CASSYLPGAYEQYV. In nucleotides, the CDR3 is TGTGCCAGCAGTTACTTGCCAGGGGCCTACGAGCAGTACGTC.

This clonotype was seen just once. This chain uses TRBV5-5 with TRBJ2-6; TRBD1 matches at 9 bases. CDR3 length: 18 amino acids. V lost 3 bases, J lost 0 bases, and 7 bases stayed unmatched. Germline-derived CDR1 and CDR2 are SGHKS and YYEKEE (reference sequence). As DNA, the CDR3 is TGTGCCAGCAGCTACGCAGGGACAGGGAGCTCTGGGGCCAACGTCCTGACTTTC. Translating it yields CASSYAGTGSSGANVLTF.

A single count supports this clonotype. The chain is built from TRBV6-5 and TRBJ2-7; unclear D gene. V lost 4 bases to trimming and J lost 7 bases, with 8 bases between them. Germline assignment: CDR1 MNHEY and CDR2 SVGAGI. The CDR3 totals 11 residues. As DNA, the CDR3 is TGTGCCAGCAGTTCGAACGGTGAGCAGTACTTC. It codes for CASSSNGEQYF.

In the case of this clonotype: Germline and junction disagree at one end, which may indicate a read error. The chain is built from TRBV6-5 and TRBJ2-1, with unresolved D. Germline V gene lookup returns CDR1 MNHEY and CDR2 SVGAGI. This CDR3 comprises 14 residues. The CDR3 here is CASSYLSSYNGQFF. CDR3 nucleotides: TGTGCCAGCAGTTATTTGAGCTCCTACAATGGGCAGTTCTTC.

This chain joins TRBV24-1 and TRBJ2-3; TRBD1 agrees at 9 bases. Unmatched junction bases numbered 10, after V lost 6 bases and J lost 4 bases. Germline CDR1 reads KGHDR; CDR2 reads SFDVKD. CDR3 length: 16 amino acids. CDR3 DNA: TGTGCCACCAGTCAAGGGGACAGGGAGGTCCCAGATACGCAGTATTTT. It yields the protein CATSQGDREVPDTQYF.

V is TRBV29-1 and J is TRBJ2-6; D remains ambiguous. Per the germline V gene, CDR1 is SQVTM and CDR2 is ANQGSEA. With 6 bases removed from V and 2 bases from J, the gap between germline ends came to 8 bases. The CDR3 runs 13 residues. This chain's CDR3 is CSVLSTGANVLTF. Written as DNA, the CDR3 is TGCAGCGTCCTCAGCACTGGGGCCAACGTCCTGACTTTC.

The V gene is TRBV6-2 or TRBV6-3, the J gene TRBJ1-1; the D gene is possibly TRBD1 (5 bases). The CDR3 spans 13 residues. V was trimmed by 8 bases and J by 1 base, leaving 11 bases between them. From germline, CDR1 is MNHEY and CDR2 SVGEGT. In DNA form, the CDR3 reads TGTGCCAGCGAAGCCCAGGGGAACACTGAAGCTTTCTTT. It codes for CASEAQGNTEAFF.

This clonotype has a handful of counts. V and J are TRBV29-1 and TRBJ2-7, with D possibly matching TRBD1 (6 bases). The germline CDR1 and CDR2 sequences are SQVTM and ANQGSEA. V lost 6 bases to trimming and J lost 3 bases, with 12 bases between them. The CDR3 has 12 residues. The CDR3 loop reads CSVQGYYYEQYF. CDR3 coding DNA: TGCAGCGTACAGGGATACTACTACGAGCAGTACTTC.

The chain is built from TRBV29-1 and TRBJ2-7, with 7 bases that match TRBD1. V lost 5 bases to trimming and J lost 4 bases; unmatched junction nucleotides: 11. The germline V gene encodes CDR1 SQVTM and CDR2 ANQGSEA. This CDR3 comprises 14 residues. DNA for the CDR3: TGCAGCGTTAATGGGGAAATGACAGGGTACGAGCAGTACTTC. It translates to CSVNGEMTGYEQYF.

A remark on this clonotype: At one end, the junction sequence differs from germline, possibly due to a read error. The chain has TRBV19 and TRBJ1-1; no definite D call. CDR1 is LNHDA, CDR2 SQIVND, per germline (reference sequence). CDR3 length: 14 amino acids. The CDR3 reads CASNIREPNTEAFF. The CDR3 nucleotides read TGTGCCAGTAATATAAGGGAGCCGAACACTGAAGCTTTCTTT.